What follows is one T cell receptor beta chain and its context. The target of this receptor is not known. No per-base quality is available; no much larger clone lies one base away. The germline V gene (reference sequence) provides CDR1 LNHDA and CDR2 SQIVND. The CDR3 holds 15 amino acids from the cysteine to the phenylalanine. The retained sequence is limited to the CDR3, 45 bases, with the frame set at the first base. Trimming costs V 4 bases and J 4 bases, and their ends lie 16 bases apart. This specimen comes from a study of T cell changes during pregnancy in multiple sclerosis (dated by TCRdb to the late 2010s). Broadly, across the study: Changes in the T cell repertoire over the course of pregnancy were examined in this study in women with multiple sclerosis.

Library prep was done by the immunoSEQ multiplex PCR assay. TCRdb limited this immuneACCESS table to in-frame rearrangements with V and J called. A share of clones is missing; checked studies link under half to unresolved V genes, and the rest is unexplained. The sample yields 85,000 to 110,000 clones; approximately 90% were counted once. The ten largest clones capture 0.9% to 0.95% of the sample. The TCR sequence derives from a female donor with multiple sclerosis, enrolled in a pregnancy study. Material: peripheral blood, obtained after pregnancy. The chain links TRBV19 with TRBJ1-1; the D gene is perhaps TRBD1, from 5 matching bases. The CDR3 reads CASSRTTAFTTEAFF. The base sequence is TGTGCCAGTAGTAGGACGACAGCATTTACCACTGAAGCTTTCTTT.